The clone carrying this T cell receptor beta chain has only a few counts. This specimen comes from a study of T-cell memory formation after mild COVID-19. TCRdb re-analysed the 5' RACE reads in MiXCR, keeping a single row per CDR3 protein. Of roughly 350,000 distinct CDR3 sequences listed, around 28% were seen once; the top ten hold roughly 13%. This CDR3 has 15 amino acids. Trimming left V 0 bases short and J 1 base short, with 12 bases between. The germline gives CDR1 DFQATT, CDR2 SNEGSKA (reference sequence). This chain connects TRBV20-1 to TRBJ1-1, with D perhaps matching TRBD1 (6 bases). This clonotype was sampled from an adult woman who had mild COVID-19 (a few samples of this study predate the infection). Cell type and time point are not known. Sequencing input: PBMCs or a T cell subset sorted from them (not recorded which). Written as DNA, the CDR3 is TGCAGTGCTAGAGATCAGAACAGGGCGAACACTGAAGCTTTCTTT. It specifies CSARDQNRANTEAFF.